The 30 T cell receptor beta chains given below trace back to one sample, sequenced in a study of cytomegalovirus exposure and HLA in healthy donors. PCR was performed using 60 Vbeta and 13 Jbeta primers. Assay: immunoSEQ multiplex PCR; the TCRdb copy retains only in-frame clones and omits some. The sample has about 230,000 clones, about 85% seen once; the top ten hold 0.2% to 0.25%. The sequenced sample consisted of PBMCs. The origin of the receptors is a girl aged 2-10 years in good health and CMV-seronegative.

Written as DNA, the CDR3 is TGTGCCATCAGTGAAGGGCAGGGAAACACCGGGGAGCTGTTTTTT. It specifies CAISEGQGNTGELFF. The chain employs TRBV10-3 and TRBJ2-2; D may be TRBD1 (5 bases). CDR1 and CDR2 from the germline V gene are ENHRY and SYGVKD. V shed 3 bases and J shed 2 bases, with 10 bases lying between them. The CDR3 has 15 amino acids.

This clone was picked up a small number of times. The chain recombines TRBV5-6 with TRBJ2-5, with TRBD1 matching over 10 bases. Per germline, CDR1 SGHDT and CDR2 YYEEEE. Unmatched junction bases numbered 8, after V lost 4 bases and J lost 2 bases. The length of the CDR3 is 16 residues. The chain's CDR3 is CASSPGQGRQQETQYF. The CDR3 DNA sequence: TGTGCCAGCAGCCCGGGACAGGGGCGGCAGCAAGAGACCCAGTACTTC.

CDR3 in amino acids: CASRATGSGNTEAFF. CDR3 nucleotide sequence: TGTGCCAGCAGAGCGACAGGGTCGGGTAACACTGAAGCTTTCTTT. V is TRBV7-7 and J is TRBJ1-1; the match to TRBD1 covers 7 bases. Trimming at V came to 6 bases and at J to 2 bases, leaving 9 bases not matched to a gene. This CDR3 region has 15 residues. Germline assignment: CDR1 SSHAT and CDR2 FNYEAQ (reference sequence). The full variable domain, rest sourced from reference TRBV7-7 and TRBJ1-1, is GAGVSQSPRYKVTKRGQDVTLRCDPISSHATLYWYQQALGQGPEFLTYFNYEAQPDKSGLPSDRFSAERPEGSISTLTIQRTEQRDSAMYRCASRATGSGNTEAFFGQGTRLTVV.

The gene calls are TRBV10-3 and TRBJ1-5; D is possibly TRBD1 (6 bases). The germline V and J ends were trimmed by 4 bases and 2 bases, with 6 bases remaining between them. Germline V lookup: CDR1 ENHRY, CDR2 SYGVKD. This CDR3 has 13 residues. DNA of the CDR3: TGTGCCATCAGTGCAGGGGGCAATCAGCCCCAGCATTTT. It is translated as CAISAGGNQPQHF.

The chain recombines TRBV5-1 with TRBJ2-5; TRBD1 matches 10 bases. The DNA end is more similar to TRBJ2-7, so the J call may be wrong. This CDR3 is built from 14 residues. Germline V gives CDR1 SGHRS, CDR2 YFSETQ. The CDR3 DNA sequence: TGCGCCAGCAGCGGAGGACAGGGGGTCTACGAGCAGTACTTC. It encodes CASSGGQGVYEQYF.

The chain is built from TRBV10-3 and TRBJ1-4, with 9 bases fitting TRBD1. The V gene end was trimmed by 4 bases and the J gene end by 2 bases; junction bases not matched to a gene: 2. Germline CDR1 is ENHRY and CDR2 is SYGVKD. The CDR3 has 15 amino acids. The CDR3 DNA reads as TGTGCCATCAGTGTCGGACAGGGGACTAATGAAAAACTGTTTTTT. It specifies CAISVGQGTNEKLFF.

The rearrangement links TRBV7-2 to TRBJ2-1; 11 bases are shared with TRBD2. The CDR3 sequence is 16 residues long. V was pared by 4 bases and J by 8 bases, with 10 bases of the junction left unmatched. The germline gives CDR1 SGHTA, CDR2 FQGNSA. CDR3 region: CASSSLSGREWYEQFF. CDR3 nucleotides: TGTGCCAGCAGCTCCCTTAGCGGGAGGGAGTGGTATGAGCAGTTCTTC.

The gene calls are TRBV4-1 and TRBJ2-7; weak D call: TRBD1 (6 bases). Trimming shortened V by 0 bases and J by 3 bases, and 15 bases separated the two germline ends. The CDR3 consists of 16 residues. The germline V gene encodes CDR1 MGHRA and CDR2 YSYEKL. The CDR3 DNA follows: TGCGCCAGCAGCCAAGAGAGGGGGTTGGGGAGCTACGAGCAGTACTTC. This sequence encodes CASSQERGLGSYEQYF.

The chain recombines TRBV10-3 with TRBJ2-3; 8 bases map to TRBD1. Germline V CDR1 and CDR2: ENHRY, SYGVKD. Germline trimming cut 7 bases from V and 0 bases from J; bases unmatched to any gene: 6. The CDR3 extends over 15 amino acids. This CDR3 is CAIKRQGASTDTQYF. The CDR3 coding sequence is TGTGCCATCAAACGTCAGGGGGCAAGCACAGATACGCAGTATTTT.

The rearrangement uses TRBV5-1 and TRBJ1-2; tentative D call: TRBD1 (6 bases). The CDR3 length is 13 residues. The V and J ends lost 4 bases and 5 bases respectively, with 12 bases between them. Germline lookup yields CDR1 SGHRS and CDR2 YFSETQ. This chain's CDR3 is CASSRTVQYGYTF. CDR3 DNA sequence: TGCGCCAGCAGCCGGACAGTCCAGTATGGCTACACCTTC. The full variable domain, in which reference TRBV5-1 and TRBJ1-2 provide the parts outside the CDR3, is KAGVTQTPRYLIKTRGQQVTLSCSPISGHRSVSWYQQTPGQGLQFLFEYFSETQRNKGNFPGRFSGRQFSNSRSEMNVSTLELGDSALYLCASSRTVQYGYTFGSGTRLTVV.

The V and J genes are TRBV5-6 and TRBJ2-7; unclear D gene. The CDR3 loop spans 13 amino acids. Trimming cost V 4 bases and J 0 bases, with 8 bases left between them. CDR1 SGHDT and CDR2 YYEEEE come from the germline V gene. For the CDR3, the DNA is TGTGCCAGCAGCGAAACTCACTCCTACGAGCAGTACTTC. Its protein product is CASSETHSYEQYF.

The chain links TRBV10-2 to TRBJ2-5; 9 bases are a match to TRBD1. Germline V gene data show CDR1 as WSHSY and CDR2 as SAAADI. Unmatched junction bases numbered 8, after V lost 5 bases and J lost 4 bases. CDR3 size: 15 residues. CDR3 sequence: CASSPTGTGRETQYF. CDR3 DNA: TGCGCCAGCAGTCCCACCGGGACAGGGAGAGAGACCCAGTACTTC.

The V and J genes are TRBV5-1 and TRBJ2-5; 8 nucleotides align to TRBD2. The J call may be mistaken, given a closer DNA end match to TRBJ2-7. Germline V CDR1 and CDR2: SGHRS, YFSETQ. This CDR3 has 14 residues. CDR3 bases: TGCGCCAGCAGCCTTCAGCGGGAGAGGTACGAGCAGTACTTC. Translated: CASSLQRERYEQYF.

The chain employs TRBV5-5 and TRBJ2-5, with 8 bases identical to TRBD2. The CDR3 is 17 amino acids. Trimming took 4 bases from V and 4 from J; bases not matched to a gene: 15. Germline V gene lookup returns CDR1 SGHKS and CDR2 YYEKEE (reference sequence). DNA for the CDR3: TGTGCCAGCAGCCCCAGGCCAAAGGGACTAGTTATAGAGACCCAGTACTTC. Translation gives CASSPRPKGLVIETQYF.

The genes are TRBV29-1 and TRBJ1-2; 8 bases map to TRBD1. In germline, CDR1 is SQVTM, CDR2 ANQGSEA. The CDR3 runs 13 residues. V shed 4 bases and J 4 bases; nucleotides not matched to a gene: 5. The CDR3 sequence is CSVGDTGGYGYTF. CDR3 bases: TGCAGCGTTGGAGATACAGGGGGCTATGGCTACACCTTC.

This clone has a handful of counts. This chain connects TRBV6-6 to TRBJ1-1, with 8 nucleotides matching TRBD1. J lost 4 bases, V lost 2 bases, and 6 bases had no gene match. The CDR3 loop spans 15 amino acids. The germline V gene has CDR1 MNHNY and CDR2 SVGAGI (reference sequence). The CDR3 DNA sequence: TGTGCCAGCAGTTACACCAGGGGGCCGGGCACTGAAGCTTTCTTT. As protein: CASSYTRGPGTEAFF.

The chain employs TRBV6-5 and TRBJ2-4; TRBD1 is a possible D gene (5 bases). The germline V gene has CDR1 MNHEY and CDR2 SVGAGI. V was pared by 5 bases and J by 3 bases, with 14 bases between. The CDR3 is 15 amino acids. In nucleotides, the CDR3 is TGTGCCAGCAGTATACAGGTGGGAAGCAAAAACATTCAGTACTTC. Translating gives CASSIQVGSKNIQYF.

The V and J genes are TRBV7-9 and TRBJ1-4; tentatively, D is TRBD1 (5 bases). Trimming removed 1 base at V and 5 bases at J, with 17 bases between. Germline CDR1 reads SEHNR; CDR2 reads FQNEAQ (reference sequence). The CDR3 has 17 residues. CDR3 amino acids: CASSLGTGGILNEKLFF. In DNA, the CDR3 is TGTGCCAGCAGCTTAGGGACGGGGGGGATCCTGAATGAAAAACTGTTTTTT.

The CDR3 loop is CASSLFGTGSGNTIYF. The CDR3 bases are TGCGCCAGCAGCCTGTTTGGGACAGGGTCTGGAAACACCATATATTTT. This chain uses TRBV5-1 with TRBJ1-3, with TRBD1 identical over 9 bases. Germline loops: CDR1 SGHRS, CDR2 YFSETQ. This CDR3 spans 16 amino acids. Trimming at V came to 4 bases and at J to 1 base, leaving 6 bases not matched to a gene.

The chain is built from TRBV10-2 and TRBJ2-3, with TRBD2 identical over 8 bases. In germline, CDR1 is WSHSY, CDR2 SAAADI. CDR3 length: 15 amino acids. Trimming removed 4 bases from V and 4 bases from J; junction bases left unmatched: 7. The CDR3 protein is CASSGQREFPDTQYF. In nucleotides, the CDR3 is TGCGCCAGCAGTGGACAGCGGGAGTTTCCAGATACGCAGTATTTT.

The chain combines TRBV10-1 with TRBJ2-7; D is possibly TRBD1 (7 bases). Trimming removed 8 bases from V and 0 bases from J, with 11 bases in between. CDR1 and CDR2 (germline): WNHNN, SYGVQD (reference sequence). This CDR3 has 13 amino acids. This CDR3 reads CASRGTDSYEQYF. The CDR3 nucleotides are TGCGCCAGCCGGGGGACAGACTCCTACGAGCAGTACTTC.

This chain connects TRBV29-1 to TRBJ1-2; D unclear. Trimming took 5 bases from V and 3 from J, leaving 4 bases between them. Germline assignment: CDR1 SQVTM and CDR2 ANQGSEA. The CDR3 is 10 residues long. CDR3 loop: CSVQDYGYTF. The CDR3 coding sequence is TGCAGCGTTCAGGACTATGGCTACACCTTC.

This rearrangement joins TRBV4-2 to TRBJ2-5; the D gene is possibly TRBD2 (7 bases). Germline CDR1 reads LGHNA; CDR2 reads YNFKEQ. Trimming stripped 1 base from V and 5 bases from J, with 11 bases between. The CDR3 length is 14 residues. The DNA of the CDR3 is TGTGCCAGCAGCCAAGGGGGGGGCGAGGAGACCCAGTACTTC. Translating gives CASSQGGGEETQYF.

The chain employs TRBV30 and TRBJ1-3; 7 positions agree with TRBD1. This CDR3 has 14 amino acids. Germline V CDR1 and CDR2: GTSNPN, SVGIG (reference sequence). V lost 4 bases, J lost 4 bases, and 7 bases stayed unmatched. CDR3 in DNA: TGTGCCTGGATTGCGACAGGGACCGGAAACACCATATATTTT. It codes for CAWIATGTGNTIYF.

This clone was counted once. CDR3 sequence (DNA): TGTGCCAGCAGCGGAAGGGTTTCGGGGGATTTAAGCGACGAGCAGTACTTC. It codes for CASSGRVSGDLSDEQYF. The chain has TRBV7-9 and TRBJ2-7; D is perhaps TRBD2 (6 bases). In germline, CDR1 is SEHNR, CDR2 FQNEAQ (reference sequence). V shed 5 bases and J shed 5 bases, with 25 bases lying between them. This CDR3 region has 17 residues.

As for this clone: An end of the junction does not agree with germline; a read error may underlie this. The genes are TRBV7-9 and TRBJ1-2, with D tentatively TRBD1 (6 bases). The CDR3 covers 15 residues. Germline V CDR1 and CDR2: SEHNR, FQNEAQ (reference sequence). The chain's CDR3 is CSSSSQDRHKRGYTF. The CDR3 bases are TGTTCCAGCAGCTCCCAGGACAGACATAAGCGGGGCTACACCTTC. The variable domain in full, with the rest retrieved from reference TRBV7-9 and TRBJ1-2, is DTGVSQNPRHKITKRGQNVTFRCDPISEHNRLYWYRQTLGQGPEFLTYFQNEAQLEKSRLLSDRFSAERPKGSFSTLEIQRTEQGDSAMYLCSSSSQDRHKRGYTFGSGTRLTVV.

This rearrangement joins TRBV27 to TRBJ1-1; TRBD1 aligns across 7 bases. The length of the CDR3 is 15 residues. With V trimmed by 5 bases and J by 1 base, 7 bases remained unmatched. Germline-derived CDR1 and CDR2 are MNHEY and SMNVEV (reference sequence). CDR3 protein: CASSAPQGGNTEAFF. The CDR3 DNA is TGTGCCAGCAGTGCACCGCAGGGGGGGAACACTGAAGCTTTCTTT.

This clone has more than one count but fewer than ten. The chain couples TRBV11-3 to TRBJ2-3; 13 nucleotides match TRBD2. CDR3 length: 16 residues. CDR1 is SGHNT, CDR2 YENEEA, per germline. V trimming: 5 bases; J trimming: 3 bases; junction bases outside the gene matches: 5. In DNA, the CDR3 is TGTGCCAGCAGCGCCGGGACTAGCGGGGAGACAGATACGCAGTATTTT. It is translated as CASSAGTSGETDTQYF.

The chain is built from TRBV18 and TRBJ2-5; 9 positions match TRBD1. Germline V gives CDR1 KGHSH, CDR2 LQKENI. CDR3 length equals 15 residues. Trimming at V came to 5 bases and at J to 4 bases, leaving 8 bases not matched to a gene. CDR3 in amino acids: CASSAGQGNGETQYF. CDR3 sequence (DNA): TGTGCCAGCTCAGCAGGACAGGGGAACGGAGAGACCCAGTACTTC.

Only one count was recorded for this clone. The DNA for the CDR3 is TGTGCCAGCATCAGGGGGGCGAACACCGGGGAGCTGTTTTTT. It codes for CASIRGANTGELFF. This chain uses TRBV6-6 with TRBJ2-2; weak D call: TRBD1 (7 bases). Germline assignment: CDR1 MNHNY and CDR2 SVGAGI (reference sequence). This CDR3 comprises 14 residues. The ends were cut back, 7 bases at V and 0 bases at J, with 9 bases in the middle.